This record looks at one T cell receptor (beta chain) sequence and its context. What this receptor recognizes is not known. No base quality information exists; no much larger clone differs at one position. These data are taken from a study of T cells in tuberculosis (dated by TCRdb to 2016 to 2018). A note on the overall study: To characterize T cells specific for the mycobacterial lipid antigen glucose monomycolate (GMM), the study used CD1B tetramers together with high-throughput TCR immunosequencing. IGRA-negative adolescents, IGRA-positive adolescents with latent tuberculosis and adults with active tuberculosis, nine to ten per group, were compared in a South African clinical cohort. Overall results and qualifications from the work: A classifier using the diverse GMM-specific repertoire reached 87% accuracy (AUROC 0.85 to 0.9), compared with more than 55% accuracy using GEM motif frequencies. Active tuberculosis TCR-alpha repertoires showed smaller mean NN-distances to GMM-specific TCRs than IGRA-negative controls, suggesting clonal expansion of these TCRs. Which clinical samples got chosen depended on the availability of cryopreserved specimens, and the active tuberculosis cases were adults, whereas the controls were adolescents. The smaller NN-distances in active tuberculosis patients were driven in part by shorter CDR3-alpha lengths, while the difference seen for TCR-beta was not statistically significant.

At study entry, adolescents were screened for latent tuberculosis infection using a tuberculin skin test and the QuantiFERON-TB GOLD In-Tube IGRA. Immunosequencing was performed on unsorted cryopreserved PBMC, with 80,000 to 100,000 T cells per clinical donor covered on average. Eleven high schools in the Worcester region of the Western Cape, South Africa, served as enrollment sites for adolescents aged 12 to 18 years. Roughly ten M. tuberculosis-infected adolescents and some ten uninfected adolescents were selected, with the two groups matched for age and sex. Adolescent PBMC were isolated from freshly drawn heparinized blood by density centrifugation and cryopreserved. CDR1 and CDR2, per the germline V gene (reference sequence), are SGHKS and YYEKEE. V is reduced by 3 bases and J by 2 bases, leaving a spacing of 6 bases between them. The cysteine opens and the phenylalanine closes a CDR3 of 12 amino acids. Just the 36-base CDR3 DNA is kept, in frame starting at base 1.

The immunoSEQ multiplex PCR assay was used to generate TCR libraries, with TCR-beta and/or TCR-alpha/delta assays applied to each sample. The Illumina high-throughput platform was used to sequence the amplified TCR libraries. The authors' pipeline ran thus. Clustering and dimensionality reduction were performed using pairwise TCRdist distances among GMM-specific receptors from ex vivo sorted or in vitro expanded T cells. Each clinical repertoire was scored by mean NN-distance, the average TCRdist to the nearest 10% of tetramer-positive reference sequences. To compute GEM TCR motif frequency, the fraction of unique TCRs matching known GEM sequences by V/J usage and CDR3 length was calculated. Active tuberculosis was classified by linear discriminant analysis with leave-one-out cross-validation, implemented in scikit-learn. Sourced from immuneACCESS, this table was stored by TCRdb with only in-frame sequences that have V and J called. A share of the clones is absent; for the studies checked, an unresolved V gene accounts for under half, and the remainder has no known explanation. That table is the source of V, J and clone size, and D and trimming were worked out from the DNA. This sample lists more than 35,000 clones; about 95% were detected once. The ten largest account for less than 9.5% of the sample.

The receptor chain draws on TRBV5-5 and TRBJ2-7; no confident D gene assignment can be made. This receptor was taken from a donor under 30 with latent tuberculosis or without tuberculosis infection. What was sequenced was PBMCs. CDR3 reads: CASSSQTYEQYF. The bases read TGTGCCAGCAGCTCCCAGACCTACGAGCAGTACTTC. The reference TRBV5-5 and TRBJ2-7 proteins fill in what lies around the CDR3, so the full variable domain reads DAGVTQSPTHLIKTRGQQVTLRCSPISGHKSVSWYQQVLGQGPQFIFQYYEKEERGRGNFPDRFSARQFPNYSSELNVNALLLGDSALYLCASSSQTYEQYFGPGTRLTVT.